The present entry profiles one TCR beta chain with its context. The germline gives CDR1 MNHNS, CDR2 SASEGT. The CDR3 length is 14 residues. J was trimmed by 5 bases and V by 6 bases; bases with no gene match: 7. This sample is part of a study of radiotherapy plus CTLA-4 blockade in lung cancer. Clones were read by immunoSEQ multiplex PCR, and TCRdb kept only the in-frame ones, dropping some. This table has 55,000 to 65,000 clones, over 70% appearing once. The J gene is TRBJ1-5, the V gene TRBV6-1; 7 positions match TRBD1. This receptor was obtained from a human donor with non-small cell lung cancer who had a partial response to radiotherapy plus ipilimumab. This specimen was peripheral blood, taken from a patient treated with radiotherapy plus ipilimumab. The CDR3 sequence is CASRITGVHQPQHF. The CDR3 region has the DNA TGTGCCAGCAGAATAACAGGGGTCCATCAGCCCCAGCATTTT.